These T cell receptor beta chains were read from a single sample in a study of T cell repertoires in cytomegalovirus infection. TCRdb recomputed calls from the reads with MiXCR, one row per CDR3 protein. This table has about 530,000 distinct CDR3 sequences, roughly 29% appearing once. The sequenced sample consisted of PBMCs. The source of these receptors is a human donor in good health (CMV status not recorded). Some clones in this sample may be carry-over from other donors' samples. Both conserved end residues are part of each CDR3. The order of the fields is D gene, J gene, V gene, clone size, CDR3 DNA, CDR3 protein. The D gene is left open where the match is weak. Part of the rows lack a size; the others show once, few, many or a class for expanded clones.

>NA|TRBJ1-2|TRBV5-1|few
TGCGCCAGCAGCTTTACAAACGCTAACTATGGCTACACCTTC
CASSFTNANYGYTF
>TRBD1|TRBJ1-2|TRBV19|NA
TGTGCCAGTAGTCCCGAGACAGGGACCAACTATGGCTACACCTTC
CASSPETGTNYGYTF
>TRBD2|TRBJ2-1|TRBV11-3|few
TGTGCCAGCAGCCCCGGGACTAGCGGGATGAATGAGCAGTTCTTC
CASSPGTSGMNEQFF
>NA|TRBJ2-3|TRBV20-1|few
TGCAGTGCCCCGGACCCCTGGGGCACAGATACGCAGTATTTT
CSAPDPWGTDTQYF
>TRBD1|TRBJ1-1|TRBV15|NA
TGTGCCACCAGCACAGGGACAGGGGGTTTGAACACTGAAGCTTTCTTT
CATSTGTGGLNTEAFF
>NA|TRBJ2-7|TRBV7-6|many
TGTGCCAGCAGCTTAGCGTACGCGAATTACGAGCAGTACTTC
CASSLAYANYEQYF
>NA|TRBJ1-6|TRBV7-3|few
TGTGCCAGCAGCCCTTCGGGGGAGAGCTCCTATAATTCACCCCTCCACTTT
CASSPSGESSYNSPLHF
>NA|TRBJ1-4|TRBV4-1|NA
TGCGCCAGCAGCCAAGAAGGGGGGTCGAATGAAAAACTGTTTTTT
CASSQEGGSNEKLFF
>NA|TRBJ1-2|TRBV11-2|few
TGTGCCAGCAGTAGAAGGAATCTCGGTGGCTACACCTTC
CASSRRNLGGYTF
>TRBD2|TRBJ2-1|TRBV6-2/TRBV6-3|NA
TGTGCCAGCAGTTACTCCAGTAATGTCGGACTAGCGGGAGGATGGGATGAGCAGTTCTTC
CASSYSSNVGLAGGWDEQFF
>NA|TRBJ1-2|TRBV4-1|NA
TGCGCCAGCAGCCAAGATGAGGCGAGAAGAGACTATGGCTACACCTTC
CASSQDEARRDYGYTF
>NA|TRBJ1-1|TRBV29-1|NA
TGCAGCGTTGCCGGGCAGGGAAGCACTGAAGCTTTCTTT
CSVAGQGSTEAFF
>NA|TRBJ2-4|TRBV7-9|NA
TGTGCCAGCAAGAGAAAAGACATTCAGTACTTC
CASKRKDIQYF
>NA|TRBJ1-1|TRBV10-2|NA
TGCGCCAGCAGTGACAGGATGGGGATGAACACTGAAGCTTTCTTT
CASSDRMGMNTEAFF
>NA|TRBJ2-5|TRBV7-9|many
TGTGCCAGCATCTTCGCGGGGCAAGAGACCCAGTACTTC
CASIFAGQETQYF
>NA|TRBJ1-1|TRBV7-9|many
TGTGCCAGCAGCTTACTGAGGAACACTGAAGCTTTCTTT
CASSLLRNTEAFF
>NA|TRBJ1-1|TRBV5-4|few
TGTGCCAGCAGCTCGGGGGGGGGCTGGGACACTGAAGCTTTCTTT
CASSSGGGWDTEAFF
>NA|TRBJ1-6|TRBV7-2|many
TGTGCCAGCAGCTCAGGGGTGCGGAATTCACCCCTCCACTTT
CASSSGVRNSPLHF
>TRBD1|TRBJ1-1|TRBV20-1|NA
TGCAGTGCTGGACTCCTGGACTGGACAGGTGGAGCTGAAGCTTTCTTT
CSAGLLDWTGGAEAFF
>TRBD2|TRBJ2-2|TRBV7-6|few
TGTGCCAGCAGCCACCTAGCGGGAGCGTTGACCGGGGAGCTGTTTTTT
CASSHLAGALTGELFF
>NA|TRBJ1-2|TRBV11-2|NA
TGTGCCAGCAGCCAGTCCGGGGGCTACACCTTC
CASSQSGGYTF
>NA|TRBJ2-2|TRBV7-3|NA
TGTGCCAGCAGCGGTGGGGCAGGGAACACCGGGGAGCTGTTTTTT
CASSGGAGNTGELFF
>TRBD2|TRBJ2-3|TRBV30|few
TGTGCCTGTGAGAGCCACGGACTAGCGGGAAAACCTACGCAGTATTTT
CACESHGLAGKPTQYF
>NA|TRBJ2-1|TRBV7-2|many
TGTGCCAGCAGGTCTGGTAGTGGGAGTTTGTCCTACAATGAGCAGTTCTTC
CASRSGSGSLSYNEQFF
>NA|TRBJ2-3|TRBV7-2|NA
TGTGCCAGCAGCTTAAGCGGTCGAAGAGATACGCAGTATTTT
CASSLSGRRDTQYF
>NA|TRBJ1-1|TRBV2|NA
TGTGCCAGCAGCACTGGGACTGGCACTGAAGCTTTCTTT
CASSTGTGTEAFF
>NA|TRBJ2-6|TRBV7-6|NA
TGTGCCAGCAGCTTATCACCCGCTGGGGCCAACGTCCTGACTTTC
CASSLSPAGANVLTF
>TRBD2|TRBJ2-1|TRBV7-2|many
TGTGCCAGCAGCTTAGACCTAGCGGGAGTGTCAAATGAGCAGTTCTTC
CASSLDLAGVSNEQFF
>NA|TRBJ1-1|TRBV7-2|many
TGTGCCAGCAGCGTCCCGGTGAACACTGAAGCTTTCTTT
CASSVPVNTEAFF
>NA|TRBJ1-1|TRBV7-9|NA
TGTGCCAGCGAGCTAGGGCGCAACACTGAAGCTTTCTTT
CASELGRNTEAFF